These 10 T cell receptor beta chains were all obtained from the same sample, sequenced in a study of blood T cell repertoires in COVID-19. TCRdb's copy holds only in-frame clones and misses some; the assay was immunoSEQ multiplex PCR. The data contain about 280,000 clones, roughly 86% of them singletons. The sequenced sample consisted of peripheral blood. These receptors were collected from a man between 35 and 55 years old with active or convalescent COVID-19.

This rearrangement joins TRBV9 to TRBJ1-2; D perhaps matches TRBD1 (5 bases). Germline V gene lookup returns CDR1 SGDLS and CDR2 YYNGEE. The CDR3 covers 16 residues. V was trimmed by 2 bases and J by 0 bases, leaving 14 bases between them. The CDR3 nucleotides are TGTGCCAGCAGCGTGGGGGGGTCACGAGCTAACTATGGCTACACCTTC. It codes for CASSVGGSRANYGYTF.

The chain combines TRBV6-5 with TRBJ2-1, with D possibly being TRBD1 (6 bases). The CDR3 covers 10 residues. CDR1 and CDR2 (germline): MNHEY, SVGAGI. V was shortened by 8 bases and J by 10 bases, with 9 bases between the two germline ends. CDR3 protein: CASDDREQFF. As DNA, the CDR3 is TGTGCCAGCGACGACAGGGAGCAGTTCTTC.

The rearrangement joins TRBV10-2 to TRBJ2-5, with TRBD1 matching 7 bases. The CDR3 spans 16 residues. CDR1 is WSHSY, CDR2 SAAADI, per germline. Trimming took 6 bases from V and 1 from J; bases not matched to a gene: 11. As DNA, the CDR3 is TGCGCCAGCAGCAACACGAATCGGGACAGCCAAGAGACCCAGTACTTC. It yields the protein CASSNTNRDSQETQYF.

The chain employs TRBV29-1 and TRBJ2-1; D is perhaps TRBD1 (7 bases). Trimming cost V 5 bases and J 6 bases, with 23 bases left between them. This CDR3 is 16 amino acids long. From germline, CDR1 is SQVTM and CDR2 ANQGSEA. CDR3 DNA sequence: TGCAGCGTTTGCCGAGGGGGCCAGGCGGGACTCAATGAGCAGTTCTTC. Translating it yields CSVCRGGQAGLNEQFF.

The rearrangement uses TRBV3-1 (or the pseudogene TRBV3-2) and TRBJ2-7; D unresolved. CDR1 is LGHDT and CDR2 is YNNKEL in the germline V gene (reference sequence). With 5 bases removed from V and 2 bases from J, the gap between germline ends came to 16 bases. The length of the CDR3 is 15 residues. In nucleotides, the CDR3 is TGTGCCAGCAGCGGCAGACGCGGAGCACCCTACGAGCAGTACTTC. As protein: CASSGRRGAPYEQYF.

This chain connects TRBV19 to TRBJ1-5; weak D call: TRBD1 (5 bases). Trimming removed 2 bases from V and 2 bases from J, with 13 bases in between. Germline CDR1 is LNHDA and CDR2 is SQIVND (reference sequence). This CDR3 region has 16 residues. The CDR3 is CASSIKPGYGNQPQHF. CDR3 nucleotide sequence: TGTGCCAGTAGTATAAAGCCAGGGTATGGCAATCAGCCCCAGCATTTT. The whole variable domain, filled in from reference TRBV19 and TRBJ1-5, reads DGGITQSPKYLFRKEGQNVTLSCEQNLNHDAMYWYRQDPGQGLRLIYYSQIVNDFQKGDIAEGYSVSREKKESFPLTVTSAQKNPTAFYLCASSIKPGYGNQPQHFGDGTRLSIL.

Comment on this clone: This sample also contains other DNA sequences that code for the same CDR3. The chain joins TRBV27 to TRBJ2-7; 8 nucleotides line up with TRBD1. The CDR3 is 13 residues long. Losses at the gene ends were 9 bases for V and 12 bases for J; bases not matched to a gene: 16. The germline V gene encodes CDR1 MNHEY and CDR2 SMNVEV (reference sequence). CDR3 sequence (DNA): TGTGCCAGTTCAGAACAGGGGGGCCCACTTTGGTACTTC. This encodes CASSEQGGPLWYF.

The V gene is TRBV25-1, the J gene TRBJ1-1, with D hard to call. CDR1 and CDR2 (germline): MGHDK, SYGVNS. The CDR3 is 13 amino acids. V lost 6 bases to trimming and J lost 2 bases, with 10 bases between them. The CDR3 reads CASSHTSNTEAFF. CDR3 in DNA: TGTGCCAGCAGCCATACTTCCAACACTGAAGCTTTCTTT.

The rearrangement uses TRBV13 and TRBJ1-2, with TRBD1 matching over 9 bases. After removal of 5 bases from V and 3 bases from J, the junction contained 4 bases not matched to a gene. CDR3 size: 14 residues. Germline lookup yields CDR1 PRHDT and CDR2 FYEKMQ (reference sequence). The DNA of the CDR3 is TGTGCCAGCAGCCCGGGACAGGGAGACTATGGCTACACCTTC. This gives the protein CASSPGQGDYGYTF.

This sequence joins TRBV3-1 (or the pseudogene TRBV3-2) and TRBJ1-3; D unresolved. The germline V and J ends were trimmed by 2 bases and 0 bases, with 5 bases remaining between them. The CDR3 is 14 amino acids. CDR1 and CDR2 (germline): LGHDT, YNNKEL (reference sequence). The CDR3 here is CASSQFSSGNTIYF. The DNA of the CDR3 is TGTGCCAGCAGCCAATTCAGCTCTGGAAACACCATATATTTT.